The T cell receptor beta chain under discussion was sequenced for a study of regulatory T cells in long-lasting Graves disease. The CDR3 loop spans 11 amino acids. From germline, CDR1 is MGHDK and CDR2 SYGVNS. The V end lost 1 base, the J end lost 5 bases, and 2 bases lay between the germline ends. Building the TCR beta libraries relied on iRepertoire HTBI primers, and CDR3 regions underwent Arm-PCR. TCRdb re-called the multiplex PCR reads through MiXCR, storing one row per CDR3 protein. Of under 700,000 distinct CDR3 sequences listed, roughly 15% are singletons. Time point specified: newly diagnosed GD, antithyroid drugs for less than 3 months. The TCR library was made from RNA that had been extracted from PBMCs in TRIzol. As regards this clonotype: The antigen is unknown. A much larger clone lies a single base off, so this may be a read error.

General study findings and limits: Segments TRBV28, TRBJ1-2 and TRBJ2-5 showed preferential usage in persistent disease.

Separately, the same data were catalogued under a study of T cells in Graves' hyperthyroidism and ophthalmopathy. That work adds: Not enrolled were patients with uncontrolled infection, other autoimmune disease, pregnancy or lactation.

The origin of this receptor is a woman aged 35-65 years with Graves disease. The V call is TRBV25-1, the J call TRBJ2-5, with no clear D. Sequencing used peripheral blood mononuclear cells (PBMCs), obtained at new diagnosis, from a patient treated with antithyroid drugs. CDR3 bases: TGTGCCAGCAGTGAATGGGAGACCCAGTACTTC. Translated, it gives CASSEWETQYF.